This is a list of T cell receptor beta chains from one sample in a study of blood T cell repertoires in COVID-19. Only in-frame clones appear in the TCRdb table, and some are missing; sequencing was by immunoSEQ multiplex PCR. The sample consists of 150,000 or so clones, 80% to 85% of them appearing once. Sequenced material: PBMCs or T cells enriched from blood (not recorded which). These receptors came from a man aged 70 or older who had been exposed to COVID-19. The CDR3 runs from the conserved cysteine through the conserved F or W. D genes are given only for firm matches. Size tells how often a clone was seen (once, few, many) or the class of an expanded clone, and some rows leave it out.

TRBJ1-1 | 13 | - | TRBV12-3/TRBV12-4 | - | CASSLEGDTEAFF | TGTGCCAGCAGTTTAGAAGGGGACACTGAAGCTTTCTTT
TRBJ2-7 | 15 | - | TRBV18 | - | CASSPPTRSSYEQYF | TGTGCCAGCTCACCCCCGACGAGGAGCTCCTACGAGCAGTACTTC
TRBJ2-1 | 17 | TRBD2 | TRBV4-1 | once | CASNQDSRGTSYNEQFF | TGCGCCAGCAACCAAGATTCGCGGGGGACCTCCTACAATGAGCAGTTCTTC
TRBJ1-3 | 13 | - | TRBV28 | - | CASQDTTGNTIYF | TGTGCCAGTCAAGACACCACTGGAAACACCATATATTTT
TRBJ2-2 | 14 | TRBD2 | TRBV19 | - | CASSSGINTGELFF | TGTGCCAGTTCTAGCGGGATTAACACCGGGGAGCTGTTTTTT
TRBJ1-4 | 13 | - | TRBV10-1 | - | CASSDSSDEKLFF | TGCGCCAGCAGTGATTCATCGGATGAAAAACTGTTTTTT
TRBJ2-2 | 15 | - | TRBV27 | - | CASSLRGRGAGELFF | TGTGCCAGCAGTTTGCGAGGGAGAGGTGCCGGGGAGCTGTTTTTT
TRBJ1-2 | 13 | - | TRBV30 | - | CAWSDGINYGYTF | TGTGCCTGGAGTGACGGGATAAACTATGGCTACACCTTC
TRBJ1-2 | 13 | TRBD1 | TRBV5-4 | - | CASSLDRGDGYTF | TGTGCCAGCAGCTTGGACAGGGGGGACGGCTACACCTTC
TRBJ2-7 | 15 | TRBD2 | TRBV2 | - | CASSEQASGGNEQYF | TGTGCCAGCAGTGAACAGGCTAGCGGGGGCAACGAGCAGTACTTC
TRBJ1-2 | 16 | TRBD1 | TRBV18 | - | CASSPVGTGVNYGYTF | TGTGCCAGCTCACCAGTTGGGACAGGGGTTAACTATGGCTACACCTTC
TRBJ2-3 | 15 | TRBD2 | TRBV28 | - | CASSSSGAGLGTQYF | TGTGCCAGCAGTAGTAGCGGGGCCGGCCTAGGTACGCAGTATTTT
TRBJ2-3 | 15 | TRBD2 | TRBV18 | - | CASSLGLAGADTQYF | TGTGCCAGCTCCCTCGGACTAGCGGGGGCAGATACGCAGTATTTT
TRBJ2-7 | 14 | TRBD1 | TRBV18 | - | CASSQNRGRNEQYF | TGTGCCAGCTCCCAAAACAGGGGGCGGAACGAGCAGTACTTC
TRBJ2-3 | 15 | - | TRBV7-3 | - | CASSDGGGGTDTQYF | TGTGCCAGCAGCGACGGTGGGGGCGGTACAGATACGCAGTATTTT
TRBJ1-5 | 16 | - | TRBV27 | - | CASSPQTGVSNQPQHF | TGTGCCAGCAGCCCCCAGACGGGTGTTAGCAATCAGCCCCAGCATTTT
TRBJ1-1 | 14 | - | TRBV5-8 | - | CASSLQVRNTEAFF | TGTGCCAGCAGCCTACAGGTCCGTAACACTGAAGCTTTCTTT
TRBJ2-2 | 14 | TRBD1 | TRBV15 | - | CATSRDRVNGELFF | TGTGCCACCAGCAGGGACAGGGTTAACGGGGAGCTGTTTTTT
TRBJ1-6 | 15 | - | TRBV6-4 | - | CASPGGGYYNSPLHF | TGTGCCAGCCCCGGGGGTGGGTACTATAATTCACCCCTCCACTTT
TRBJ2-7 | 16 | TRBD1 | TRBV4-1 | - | CASSRHAGTETYEQYF | TGCGCCAGCAGCCGCCACGCCGGGACAGAAACCTACGAGCAGTACTTC
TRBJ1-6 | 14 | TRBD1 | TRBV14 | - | CASSQETGNSPLHF | TGTGCCAGCAGCCAAGAGACAGGGAATTCACCCCTCCACTTT
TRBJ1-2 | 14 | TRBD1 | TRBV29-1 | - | CSVYKGQGDYGYTF | TGCAGCGTCTACAAGGGACAGGGGGACTATGGCTACACCTTC
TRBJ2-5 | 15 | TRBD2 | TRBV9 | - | CASSVGGREGETQYF | TGTGCCAGCAGCGTAGGAGGCAGGGAGGGAGAGACCCAGTACTTC
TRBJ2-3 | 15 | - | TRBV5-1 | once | CASSLAGSAPDTQYF | TGCGCCAGCAGCTTGGCCGGGTCAGCCCCAGATACGCAGTATTTT
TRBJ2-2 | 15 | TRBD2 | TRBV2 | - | CASSETSGSPGELFF | TGTGCCAGCAGTGAAACTAGCGGGAGCCCCGGGGAGCTGTTTTTT
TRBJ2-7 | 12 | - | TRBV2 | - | CASTPGPFEQYF | TGTGCCAGCACCCCGGGTCCCTTTGAGCAGTACTTC
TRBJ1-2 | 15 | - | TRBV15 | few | CATSSQRQANYGYTF | TGTGCCACCAGCAGTCAGAGACAGGCTAACTATGGCTACACCTTC
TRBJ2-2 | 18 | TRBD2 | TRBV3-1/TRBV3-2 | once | CASLKRGTSGSNTGELFF | TGTGCCAGCCTCAAGAGGGGGACTAGCGGTTCGAACACCGGGGAGCTGTTTTTT